The 30 T cell receptor beta chains presented below share a single source sample, sequenced in a study of technical replicates of blood from several donors. Only in-frame clones appear in the TCRdb table, and some are missing; sequencing was by immunoSEQ multiplex PCR. The table includes approximately 100,000 clones, under 96% detected once. Sequencing was performed on T cells isolated from PBMCs. All receptors come from a human donor in good health.

The chain couples TRBV28 to TRBJ2-7; tentatively, D is TRBD1 (6 bases). Germline CDR1 MDHEN, CDR2 SYDVKM. The CDR3 runs 15 residues. V lost 1 base to trimming and J lost 2 bases, with 12 bases between them. In nucleotides, the CDR3 is TGTGCCAGCAGTTTATCCGGGACAACCACCTACGAGCAGTACTTC. Residues: CASSLSGTTTYEQYF. Drawing the rest from reference TRBV28 and TRBJ2-7, the complete variable domain is DVKVTQSSRYLVKRTGEKVFLECVQDMDHENMFWYRQDPGLGLRLIYFSYDVKMKEKGDIPEGYSVSREKKERFSLILESASTNQTSMYLCASSLSGTTTYEQYFGPGTRLTVT.

The chain employs TRBV27 and TRBJ2-3; 8 nucleotides align to TRBD2. With 2 bases clipped from V and 5 bases from J, the junction kept 6 bases outside the gene matches. Looked up from germline, CDR1 is MNHEY and CDR2 is SMNVEV (reference sequence). This CDR3 is 15 amino acids long. This CDR3 reads CASSLAGREIDTQYF. The DNA of the CDR3 is TGTGCCAGCAGTTTAGCCGGGAGGGAAATAGATACGCAGTATTTT.

J is TRBJ2-1 and V is TRBV10-2; 7 bases agree with TRBD2. Germline CDR1 reads WSHSY; CDR2 reads SAAADI. This CDR3 has 13 amino acids. J gave up 12 bases and V 6 bases, and 11 bases lay outside the gene matches. CDR3 sequence reads: CASSLTSTDAQFF. CDR3 DNA: TGCGCCAGCAGCCTGACTAGCACGGATGCGCAGTTCTTC.

V gene TRBV28 combines with J gene TRBJ2-1, with 11 bases matching TRBD2. The CDR3 is 23 amino acids. With 4 bases clipped from V and 0 bases from J, the junction kept 23 bases outside the gene matches. CDR1 MDHEN and CDR2 SYDVKM come from the germline V gene. DNA for the CDR3: TGTGCCAGCAGTTCTCTCCTCGGGACGCCGGGACTAGCGGTTTTAAGCTCCTACAATGAGCAGTTCTTC. Encoded protein: CASSSLLGTPGLAVLSSYNEQFF.

The chain recombines TRBV6-5 with TRBJ2-7, with D possibly matching TRBD2 (6 bases). V lost 0 bases to trimming and J lost 5 bases, with 17 bases between them. Germline V gives CDR1 MNHEY, CDR2 SVGAGI. The CDR3 consists of 16 residues. This CDR3 is CASSYSGQGGMNEQYF. Here the CDR3 DNA reads TGTGCCAGCAGTTACTCGGGGCAGGGAGGAATGAACGAGCAGTACTTC.

V gene TRBV6-5 combines with J gene TRBJ2-3, with D possibly TRBD1 on 8 matching bases. From germline, CDR1 is MNHEY and CDR2 SVGAGI. The CDR3 has 14 residues. The germline V and J ends were trimmed by 7 bases and 6 bases, with 17 bases remaining between them. CDR3 nucleotide sequence: TGTGCCAGCACACAAGCGGGACAGGCCGATACGCAGTATTTT. Residues: CASTQAGQADTQYF.

V and J are TRBV9 and TRBJ2-5, with D perhaps TRBD1 (5 bases). Trimming shortened V by 7 bases and J by 1 base, and 14 bases separated the two germline ends. In germline, CDR1 is SGDLS, CDR2 YYNGEE. There are 14 residues in the CDR3. CDR3 nucleotide sequence: TGTGCCAGCGGCACAGGAGATTTCCAAGAGACCCAGTACTTC. It translates to CASGTGDFQETQYF.

The J gene is TRBJ2-2, the V gene TRBV27; D may be TRBD2 (5 bases). Germline V CDR1 and CDR2: MNHEY, SMNVEV (reference sequence). The CDR3 has 13 amino acids. V was pared by 3 bases and J by 4 bases, with 6 bases between. This CDR3 reads CASSLRVTGELFF. In nucleotides, the CDR3 is TGTGCCAGCAGTTTGCGGGTCACCGGGGAGCTGTTTTTT.

This clone was seen just once. V usage is TRBV30 and J usage is TRBJ1-2; no reliable D call. CDR3 length equals 11 residues. Trimming stripped 4 bases from V and 5 bases from J, with 8 bases between. Germline loops: CDR1 GTSNPN, CDR2 SVGIG (reference sequence). The CDR3 sequence is CAWKQIYGYTF. As DNA, the CDR3 is TGTGCCTGGAAACAGATTTATGGCTACACCTTC.

Only one count was recorded for this clone. This chain connects TRBV18 to TRBJ2-7, with 7 bases fitting TRBD1. V gave up 3 bases and J gave up 4 bases; unmatched junction bases: 3. The CDR3 is 13 amino acids. Germline CDR1 is KGHSH and CDR2 is LQKENI. The CDR3 DNA follows: TGTGCCAGCTCACCGGGACAGACGTACGAGCAGTACTTC. It codes for CASSPGQTYEQYF.

The genes are TRBV11-2 and TRBJ1-2; no clear D. Per the germline V gene, CDR1 is SGHAT and CDR2 is FQNNGV. This CDR3 spans 13 amino acids. V was clipped by 1 base and J by 4 bases, with 7 bases between them. The DNA for the CDR3 is TGTGCCAGCAGCTTAGGTAGTACCTATGGCTACACCTTC. It yields the protein CASSLGSTYGYTF.

The genes are TRBV7-9 and TRBJ2-7; 12 bases are a match to TRBD1. Per the germline V gene, CDR1 is SEHNR and CDR2 is FQNEAQ (reference sequence). The CDR3 has 18 residues. Trimming removed 2 bases from V and 5 bases from J; junction bases left unmatched: 13. CDR3 sequence reads: CASSLKGGQGAHANEQYF. CDR3 nucleotides: TGTGCCAGCAGCTTAAAGGGGGGACAGGGGGCACACGCTAACGAGCAGTACTTC.

J is TRBJ1-4 and V is TRBV12-5; 9 bases match TRBD1. Germline CDR1 reads LGHNT; CDR2 reads FRNRAP. J gave up 5 bases and V 3 bases, and 10 bases lay outside the gene matches. The CDR3 length is 17 residues. CDR3 sequence reads: CASGLKTRQGGNEKLFF. Here the CDR3 DNA reads TGTGCTAGTGGTTTAAAGACTAGACAGGGGGGAAATGAAAAACTGTTTTTT.

V and J are TRBV7-9 and TRBJ2-3, with D unclear. V was cut by 1 base and J by 1 base, with 12 bases left in between. The germline gives CDR1 SEHNR, CDR2 FQNEAQ (reference sequence). The CDR3 is 16 amino acids. CDR3 residues: CASSLVSWSGTDTQYF. The CDR3 DNA reads as TGTGCCAGCAGCTTAGTAAGCTGGTCTGGCACAGATACGCAGTATTTT.

The chain is built from TRBV29-1 and TRBJ2-7, with TRBD2 matching 7 bases. V shed 5 bases, J shed 0 bases, and the junction held 7 bases outside the gene matches. This CDR3 is built from 14 residues. Germline CDR1 SQVTM, CDR2 ANQGSEA. CDR3 protein: CSVFTSANSYEQYF. The DNA for the CDR3 is TGCAGCGTTTTTACTAGCGCTAACTCCTACGAGCAGTACTTC.

The chain joins TRBV19 to TRBJ2-1; 11 bases line up with TRBD2. The CDR3 loop spans 16 amino acids. Trimming at V came to 3 bases and at J to 4 bases, leaving 5 bases not matched to a gene. Germline CDR1 is LNHDA and CDR2 is SQIVND (reference sequence). The CDR3 nucleotides are TGTGCCAGTAGTATTAGCGGGGGGGCCTCTTACAATGAGCAGTTCTTC. Amino acids: CASSISGGASYNEQFF.

A few counts support this clone. The chain recombines TRBV5-1 with TRBJ1-1; TRBD1 matches at 7 bases. V lost 4 bases to trimming and J lost 1 base; unmatched junction nucleotides: 4. Germline V gene data show CDR1 as SGHRS and CDR2 as YFSETQ. The CDR3 has 14 amino acids. The CDR3 DNA reads TGCGCCAGCAGCCTGGAGGGGGCGAACACTGAAGCTTTCTTT. Translated: CASSLEGANTEAFF.

The chain employs TRBV18 and TRBJ1-4; D gene uncertain. The length of the CDR3 is 11 residues. Germline V gene data show CDR1 as KGHSH and CDR2 as LQKENI. V was shortened by 3 bases and J by 7 bases, with 3 bases between the two germline ends. DNA of the CDR3: TGTGCCAGCTCACCTAGTGAAAAACTGTTTTTT. Encoded protein: CASSPSEKLFF.

The chain uses TRBV19 and TRBJ2-1; 15 bases line up with TRBD2. The CDR3 is 15 residues long. V gave up 3 bases and J gave up 6 bases; unmatched junction bases: 0. Germline-derived CDR1 and CDR2 are LNHDA and SQIVND (reference sequence). CDR3: CASSMGLAGGNEQFF. CDR3 nucleotide sequence: TGTGCCAGTAGTATGGGACTAGCGGGAGGCAATGAGCAGTTCTTC.

The chain joins TRBV10-1 to TRBJ2-7, with 8 bases lining up with TRBD1. Germline CDR1 and CDR2: WNHNN and SYGVQD (reference sequence). The CDR3 loop spans 16 amino acids. V lost 3 bases, J lost 2 bases, and 9 bases stayed unmatched. DNA of the CDR3: TGCGCCAGCAGTGAATCACGGCCAGGGGGCACCTACGAGCAGTACTTC. This codes for CASSESRPGGTYEQYF.

The gene calls are TRBV7-9 and TRBJ1-1, with D hard to call. The CDR3 loop spans 14 amino acids. The V end was cut by 3 bases, the J end by 1 base, with 9 bases between. Germline loops: CDR1 SEHNR, CDR2 FQNEAQ (reference sequence). Here the CDR3 reads CASSLWSGNTEAFF. The DNA for the CDR3 is TGTGCCAGCAGCTTGTGGTCGGGGAACACTGAAGCTTTCTTT. The full variable domain, completed using reference TRBV7-9 and TRBJ1-1, is DTGVSQNPRHKITKRGQNVTFRCDPISEHNRLYWYRQTLGQGPEFLTYFQNEAQLEKSRLLSDRFSAERPKGSFSTLEIQRTEQGDSAMYLCASSLWSGNTEAFFGQGTRLTVV.

The chain uses TRBV6-5 and TRBJ2-4, with D maybe TRBD2 (6 bases). V was cut by 6 bases and J by 3 bases, with 15 bases left in between. Germline-derived CDR1 and CDR2 are MNHEY and SVGAGI. This CDR3 spans 15 amino acids. The CDR3 protein is CASRREGGGKNIQYF. CDR3 DNA: TGTGCCAGCAGGCGAGAGGGAGGAGGCAAAAACATTCAGTACTTC.

The CDR3 bases are TGTGCCAGCAGCCAAAGCGAACCCCGCTTTCGCGGGAGAGTAGAGACCCAGTACTTC. Translated, it gives CASSQSEPRFRGRVETQYF. The chain carries TRBV4-2 and TRBJ2-5, with TRBD2 matching over 7 bases. The CDR3 contains 19 residues. Germline CDR1 reads LGHNA; CDR2 reads YNFKEQ. The V and J ends lost 2 bases and 4 bases, in that order; junction bases with no gene match: 19.

This rearrangement joins TRBV11-2 to TRBJ1-5, with D unclear. The CDR3 has 13 residues. Germline CDR1 and CDR2: SGHAT and FQNNGV. V lost 5 bases and J lost 0, with 5 bases in between. This CDR3 is CASSTHSNQPQHF. The CDR3 bases are TGTGCCAGCAGCACACATAGCAATCAGCCCCAGCATTTT.

CDR3 in DNA: TGTGCCACACAGGGGACAACCTACGAGCAGTACTTC. This gives the protein CATQGTTYEQYF. The V and J genes are TRBV2 and TRBJ2-7; 7 bases are a match to TRBD1. The J segment lost 2 bases and the V segment lost 10 bases, leaving 5 bases of the junction unmatched. Germline CDR1 and CDR2: SNHLY and FYNNEI. This CDR3 has 12 residues.

V usage is TRBV7-6 and J usage is TRBJ1-5; a possible D gene is TRBD1 (5 bases). Germline-derived CDR1 and CDR2 are SGHVS and FNYEAQ. Trimming cost V 4 bases and J 4 bases, with 20 bases left between them. CDR3 length: 17 residues. In DNA form, the CDR3 reads TGTGCCAGCAGCTCTCAGGGTTTTTCCCTTCATAATCAGCCCCAGCATTTT. This translates into CASSSQGFSLHNQPQHF.

CDR3 nucleotide sequence: TGTGCCAGCAGCGGGGGAGATGGGGTGCGACATGTATATGGCTACACCTTC. Translation: CASSGGDGVRHVYGYTF. The V gene is TRBV28, the J gene TRBJ1-2; possibly TRBD1 for D (5 bases). V was cut by 6 bases and J by 5 bases, with 25 bases left in between. In germline, CDR1 is MDHEN, CDR2 SYDVKM. CDR3 length: 17 residues.

This clone was seen once. The CDR3 DNA reads as TGTGCCAGTAGCCCGACAGGGGTCTACGAGCAGTACTTC. Amino acids: CASSPTGVYEQYF. The gene calls are TRBV19 and TRBJ2-7, with 8 bases aligning to TRBD1. With V trimmed by 6 bases and J by 3 bases, 4 bases remained unmatched. CDR1 and CDR2 from the germline V gene are LNHDA and SQIVND (reference sequence). The CDR3 is made up of 13 amino acids.

CDR3 sequence reads: CAWSAEGAPRTEAFF. For the CDR3, the DNA is TGTGCCTGGAGTGCTGAAGGGGCCCCGAGGACTGAAGCTTTCTTT. The chain couples TRBV30 to TRBJ1-1, with D perhaps matching TRBD1 (5 bases). The CDR3 length is 15 residues. Germline V gene lookup returns CDR1 GTSNPN and CDR2 SVGIG (reference sequence). V was clipped by 1 base and J by 5 bases, with 17 bases between them.

The rearrangement uses TRBV5-6 and TRBJ2-7; D might be TRBD2 (5 bases). From germline, CDR1 is SGHDT and CDR2 YYEEEE. CDR3 length equals 12 residues. V lost 4 bases and J lost 3, with 8 bases in between. As DNA, the CDR3 is TGTGCCAGCAGCACCCGGGACTACGAGCAGTACTTC. This translates into CASSTRDYEQYF.